This T cell receptor (beta chain) was profiled in a study of patients and donors after allogeneic stem cell transplantation. Via MiXCR, TCRdb re-called the RT-PCR reads, giving one row per CDR3 protein. The table shows hundreds of thousands of distinct CDR3 sequences, with roughly 16% occurring only once. The CDR3 is 11 amino acids. Trimming took 5 bases from V and 5 from J, leaving 6 bases between them. Germline V gene data show CDR1 as SGHVS and CDR2 as FQNEAQ. The genes are TRBV7-8 and TRBJ2-5; D ambiguous. What was sequenced was blood, either unsorted or a sorted T cell fraction (not recorded which). The receptor's source is a human donor who was either an allogeneic HSCT recipient or a stem cell or donor lymphocyte infusion donor (not recorded which). It is not recorded whose cells these are; they may come from a transplant donor. Here the CDR3 DNA reads TGTGCCAGCAGCATCACGGAGACCCAGTACTTC. It is translated as CASSITETQYF.